The 13 T cell receptor beta chains presented below share a single source sample, sequenced in a study of CD8 T cells in Susac syndrome. A quantity of roughly 0.5 to 1 ug RNA underwent reverse transcription using random hexamers. TCRdb recomputed calls from the immunoSEQ multiplex PCR reads with MiXCR, one row per CDR3 protein. The sample lists 250,000 to 300,000 distinct CDR3 sequences, roughly 85% occurring once. Source material: CD8+ T cells from PBMCs. These receptors all stem from a human donor with multiple sclerosis.

The chain couples TRBV5-6 to TRBJ2-7; D not resolved. Trimming left V 0 bases short and J 3 bases short, with 16 bases between. This CDR3 is 16 amino acids long. The germline CDR1 and CDR2 sequences are SGHDT and YYEEEE. The CDR3 region is CASSLGIVGTNYEQYF. Written as DNA, the CDR3 is TGTGCCAGCAGCTTGGGAATCGTAGGCACGAACTACGAGCAGTACTTC.

This clonotype was seen more than once but under ten times. The rearrangement joins TRBV28 to TRBJ2-7; D assignment may be TRBD1 or TRBD2 (6 bases each). This CDR3 comprises 14 residues. The germline CDR1 and CDR2 sequences are MDHEN and SYDVKM. Trimming left V 3 bases short and J 2 bases short, with 11 bases between. CDR3 coding DNA: TGTGCCAGCAGTTTTTCCGGGGGCACCTACGAGCAGTACTTC. This gives the protein CASSFSGGTYEQYF.

This chain uses TRBV7-4 with TRBJ2-1; TRBD2 agrees at 14 bases. The CDR3 contains 15 residues. Germline values: CDR1 SGHVT, CDR2 SQSDAQ. The junction had 11 bases not matched to a gene; V was cut back by 11 bases and J by 8 bases. This CDR3 is CAPLFGTSGSYEQFF. In nucleotides, the CDR3 is TGTGCCCCACTATTCGGGACTAGCGGGAGCTATGAGCAGTTCTTC.

The chain links TRBV18 to TRBJ2-2; no reliable D call. Germline V CDR1 and CDR2: KGHSH, LQKENI. Trimming left V 6 bases short and J 5 bases short, with 10 bases between. This CDR3 has 13 amino acids. The CDR3 sequence: CASSPDATGELFF. CDR3 in DNA: TGTGCCAGCTCCCCCGATGCTACCGGGGAGCTGTTTTTT.

The V and J genes are TRBV6-5 and TRBJ2-4; D ambiguous. The V gene's germline CDR1 is MNHEY and CDR2 SVGAGI. The ends were cut back, 0 bases at V and 0 bases at J, with 15 bases in the middle. The length of the CDR3 is 18 residues. This chain's CDR3 is CASSYSPSHPLAKNIQYF. As DNA, the CDR3 is TGTGCCAGCAGTTACTCTCCGTCCCATCCATTAGCCAAAAACATTCAGTACTTC.

The rearrangement joins TRBV28 to TRBJ2-7; D is possibly TRBD2 (6 bases). CDR1 MDHEN and CDR2 SYDVKM come from the germline V gene. V was cut by 4 bases and J by 4 bases, with 14 bases left in between. This CDR3 region has 14 residues. The CDR3: CASSYRRVLYEQYF. The CDR3 DNA follows: TGTGCCAGCAGTTACCGGAGGGTCCTTTACGAGCAGTACTTC.

To note about this clonotype: In this CDR3 the conserved last residue, phenylalanine or tryptophan, is missing, so a read error is likely. The gene calls are TRBV30 and TRBJ2-7, with 7 positions matching TRBD2. The CDR3 runs to 13 residues. The germline V gene has CDR1 GTSNPN and CDR2 SVGIG (reference sequence). Trimming cost V 7 bases and J 2 bases; bases outside gene matches: 8. DNA for the CDR3: TGTGCCTTAGTAGGACTAGTACCCTACGAGCAGTACCTC. Its translation is CALVGLVPYEQYL.

The V and J genes are TRBV5-4 and TRBJ2-2, with D maybe TRBD2 (5 bases). The V end was cut by 4 bases, the J end by 8 bases, with 9 bases between. CDR3 length: 12 residues. The germline gives CDR1 SGHNT, CDR2 YYREEE (reference sequence). The CDR3 loop is CASSLDLGELFF. CDR3 sequence (DNA): TGTGCCAGCAGCCTGGACTTGGGGGAGCTGTTTTTT.

This rearrangement joins TRBV6-5 to TRBJ2-2, with TRBD2 matching 12 bases. From germline, CDR1 is MNHEY and CDR2 SVGAGI. There are 19 residues in the CDR3. V was clipped by 0 bases and J by 0 bases; unmatched bases: 5. The CDR3 region has the DNA TGTGCCAGCAGTTACTCGACTAGCGGGAGTATCGCGAACACCGGGGAGCTGTTTTTT. It encodes CASSYSTSGSIANTGELFF.

This rearrangement joins TRBV29-1 to TRBJ2-2; no reliable D call. Deletions cut 2 bases from V and 0 bases from J, with 10 bases between. The germline V gene encodes CDR1 SQVTM and CDR2 ANQGSEA. This CDR3 has 15 amino acids. CDR3 amino acids: CSVETANSNTGELFF. The DNA for the CDR3 is TGCAGCGTTGAAACGGCGAATTCGAACACCGGGGAGCTGTTTTTT.

V and J are TRBV4-2 and TRBJ2-3, with TRBD2 matching 9 bases. V lost 0 bases, J lost 3 bases, and 4 bases stayed unmatched. CDR1 is LGHNA and CDR2 is YNFKEQ in the germline V gene. The CDR3 is 16 residues long. The CDR3 region has the DNA TGTGCCAGCAGCCAAGATTTAGGACTAGCGACAGATACGCAGTATTTT. As protein: CASSQDLGLATDTQYF.

V and J are TRBV5-1 and TRBJ2-7; D is perhaps TRBD1 or TRBD2 (5 bases each). Trimming shortened V by 4 bases and J by 2 bases, and 25 bases separated the two germline ends. Germline CDR1 SGHRS, CDR2 YFSETQ. CDR3 length equals 18 residues. CDR3 residues: CASSLLGEGESLTYEQYF. CDR3 sequence (DNA): TGCGCCAGCAGCCTGTTGGGCGAAGGGGAGTCCCTTACCTACGAGCAGTACTTC.

The chain combines TRBV5-6 with TRBJ2-1; D unclear. CDR3 size: 13 residues. Germline values: CDR1 SGHDT, CDR2 YYEEEE. The germline V and J ends were trimmed by 4 bases and 6 bases, with 11 bases remaining between them. This CDR3 reads CASSPAGSNEQFF. In DNA, the CDR3 is TGTGCCAGCAGCCCTGCCGGATCCAATGAGCAGTTCTTC.